The clone carrying this T cell receptor beta chain occurred many times. The antigen is not known. Using RNA template, CDR3s of TCR alpha and beta were amplified with iRepertoire arm-PCR. TCRdb used MiXCR to reprocess the multiplex PCR reads, holding one entry per CDR3 protein. The repertoire holds approximately 190,000 distinct CDR3 sequences, with 25% to 35% as singletons. The data were obtained in a study of glioma-infiltrating T cells. Study observations and caveats: Gliomas, especially low-grade, showed above-expected tissue-blood divergence; non-neoplastic patients showed below. Very few CDR3 sequences were shared between tissue and blood.

Trimming removed 5 bases from V and 2 bases from J, with 13 bases in between. CDR1 is MNHEY, CDR2 SMNVEV, per germline (reference sequence). The CDR3 consists of 14 residues. Sample: glioma tissue, nonneoplastic brain tissue, or PBMCs (not recorded which). The clonotype was recovered from a human donor with low-grade glioma or glioblastoma, undergoing nonglioma brain surgery, or in good health (not recorded which). The chain uses TRBV27 and TRBJ2-7; D not resolved. Written as DNA, the CDR3 is TGTGCCAGCAGTGAAGTGGCCACTACCTACGAGCAGTACTTC. Translated, it gives CASSEVATTYEQYF.